This section outlines one TCR beta chain sequence together with its context. Trimming took 5 bases from V and 3 from J; bases not matched to a gene: 7. CDR3 length equals 16 residues. Per germline, CDR1 SEHNR and CDR2 FQNEAQ (reference sequence). These data originate in a study of technical replicates of blood from several donors. TCRdb's table, derived via immunoSEQ multiplex PCR, lists solely in-frame clones and lacks some. In the table there are tens of thousands of clones, 85% to 95% of which are singletons. The origin of this receptor is a human donor in good health. Some clones in this sample may be carry-over from other donors' samples. The sequenced sample was PBMCs. V and J are TRBV7-9 and TRBJ2-1, with 10 positions matching TRBD2. The CDR3 reads CASSPWTSGFYNEQFF. CDR3 DNA sequence: TGTGCCAGCAGCCCCTGGACTAGCGGATTCTACAATGAGCAGTTCTTC.